The rows below give T cell receptor beta chains drawn from one sample of a study of human T cells and chemical hapten exposure. TCRdb processed the RACE reads anew with MiXCR; each CDR3 protein has one entry. The table records over 65,000 distinct CDR3 sequences, about 11% of them present only once. Material: whole blood, obtained in connection with sensitization to the hapten diphenylcyclopropenone (DPC). All receptors derive from a woman in her fifties or sixties with alopecia areata. Some clones in this sample may be carry-over from other donors' samples. CDR3s include the opening cysteine and the closing phenylalanine or tryptophan. Fields, in order: clone size, J gene, V gene, D gene, CDR3 protein, CDR3 DNA. A D gene is named only where the DNA matches it firmly. Clone sizes are given selectively: once, few, many, or a class where the clone is expanded.

.,TRBJ1-1,TRBV5-1,.,CASSLVGGLDFF,TGCGCCAGCAGCTTGGTCGGGGGATTAGATTTCTTT
.,TRBJ1-6,TRBV28,TRBD1,CASRRDRLSPLHF,TGTGCCAGCAGAAGGGACAGACTATCACCCCTCCACTTT
.,TRBJ1-2,TRBV7-2,TRBD1,CASSLGQGASRSYGYTF,TGTGCCAGCAGCTTAGGGCAGGGGGCATCCAGGAGCTATGGCTACACCTTC
many,TRBJ1-3,TRBV7-6,TRBD1,CASSSGTVSGNTIYF,TGTGCCAGCAGCTCCGGGACAGTCTCTGGAAACACCATATATTTT
few,TRBJ2-1,TRBV7-9,TRBD2,CASSLAAVVYNEQFF,TGTGCCAGCAGCCTAGCGGCCGTCGTGTACAATGAGCAGTTCTTC
few,TRBJ1-4,TRBV2,TRBD1,CASSAQGARDEKLFF,TGTGCCAGCAGCGCTCAGGGGGCGCGCGATGAAAAACTGTTTTTT
.,TRBJ2-1,TRBV4-2,.,CASSQGRNEQFF,TGTGCCAGCAGCCAAGGTCGGAATGAGCAGTTCTTC
many,TRBJ2-7,TRBV18,.,CASSPRTWSSYEQYF,TGTGCCAGCTCACCCAGGACCTGGAGCTCCTACGAGCAGTACTTC
few,TRBJ2-1,TRBV9,.,CASSVALHATYNEQFF,TGTGCCAGCAGCGTAGCTCTCCATGCAACCTACAATGAGCAGTTCTTC
few,TRBJ2-5,TRBV5-3,.,CARSYAIGTAGEETQYF,TGTGCCAGAAGCTATGCAATCGGGACTGCCGGAGAAGAGACCCAGTACTTC
many,TRBJ2-1,TRBV6-1,.,CASRYSGNEQFF,TGTGCCAGCAGATACAGCGGGAATGAGCAGTTCTTC
.,TRBJ1-1,TRBV29-1,.,CSVDWGNTEAFF,TGCAGCGTTGATTGGGGGAACACTGAAGCTTTCTTT
many,TRBJ1-2,TRBV23-1,TRBD1,CVAKGAGYTF,TGCGTAGCAAAGGGGGCGGGCTACACCTTC
few,TRBJ2-3,TRBV28,TRBD1,CASSLDRGRMTDTQYF,TGTGCCAGCAGTTTGGACAGGGGGCGGATGACAGATACGCAGTATTTT
many,TRBJ2-3,TRBV28,TRBD1,CASSSQRDRATDTQYF,TGTGCCAGCAGTTCCCAGCGGGACAGGGCCACAGATACGCAGTATTTT
many,TRBJ2-1,TRBV3-1,TRBD2,CASKLAGGPEPYNEQFF,TGTGCCAGCAAACTAGCGGGGGGGCCTGAGCCCTACAATGAGCAGTTCTTC
.,TRBJ2-1,TRBV27,.,CASRPAGTYNEQFF,TGTGCCAGCAGGCCGGCAGGAACCTACAATGAGCAGTTCTTC
many,TRBJ1-5,TRBV4-2,.,CASSQGGGDQPQHF,TGTGCCAGCAGCCAAGGAGGGGGAGATCAGCCCCAGCATTTT
.,TRBJ1-1,TRBV5-1,.,CASRQGNLMNTEAFF,TGCGCCAGCAGACAGGGTAATCTCATGAACACTGAAGCTTTCTTT
few,TRBJ2-5,TRBV11-2,.,CASSSSRETQYF,TGTGCCAGCAGCTCATCCCGAGAGACCCAGTACTTC
.,TRBJ2-5,TRBV12-5,.,CASGKTGVKTQYF,TGTGCTAGTGGCAAGACAGGCGTGAAGACCCAGTACTTC
.,TRBJ2-1,TRBV9,.,CASSVDLAPEQFF,TGTGCCAGCAGCGTGGACCTAGCGCCTGAGCAGTTCTTC
few,TRBJ2-2,TRBV4-1,.,CASSQEEAASTGELFF,TGCGCCAGCAGCCAAGAGGAGGCAGCCAGCACCGGGGAGCTGTTTTTT
many,TRBJ2-3,TRBV7-9,.,CASSLRGALTDTQYF,TGTGCCAGCAGCTTAAGGGGGGCCCTCACAGATACGCAGTATTTT
.,TRBJ1-6,TRBV6-2/TRBV6-3,.,CASIRSGQTNSPLHF,TGTGCCAGCATAAGAAGCGGACAGACGAATTCACCCCTCCACTTT
few,TRBJ2-3,TRBV4-3,TRBD2,CASSQDTLAGGGGTDTQYF,TGCGCCAGCAGCCAAGATACCCTAGCGGGGGGTGGCGGCACAGATACGCAGTATTTT
few,TRBJ1-4,TRBV27,.,CASSFLGTNEKLFF,TGTGCCAGCAGTTTTTTGGGGACTAATGAAAAACTGTTTTTT
many,TRBJ2-1,TRBV6-6,.,CASSDRASYNEQFF,TGTGCCAGCAGTGACCGGGCCTCCTACAATGAGCAGTTCTTC
.,TRBJ1-3,TRBV20-1,.,CSAAGTPGNTIYF,TGCAGTGCTGCCGGGACCCCGGGAAACACCATATATTTT
many,TRBJ1-1,TRBV11-2,.,CASSGTEAFF,TGTGCCAGCAGCGGGACTGAAGCTTTCTTT
.,TRBJ2-4,TRBV18,.,CASSPVDAKNIQYF,TGTGCCAGCTCACCGGTCGACGCCAAAAACATTCAGTACTTC
few,TRBJ2-1,TRBV29-1,TRBD2,CSVLFGGGANEQFF,TGCAGCGTCCTCTTTGGCGGGGGGGCTAATGAGCAGTTCTTC
.,TRBJ1-6,TRBV5-6,.,CASSLLQGQPSPLHF,TGTGCCAGCAGCTTGCTCCAGGGCCAACCTTCACCCCTCCACTTT